The rows below give T cell receptor beta chains drawn from one sample of a study. Using immunoSEQ multiplex PCR, the repertoire was profiled, and TCRdb retains in-frame clones only, with some absent. The sample includes roughly 68,000 clones, roughly 95% of them seen just once. The sequenced sample consisted of PBMCs. The receptors derive from a man aged 35 to 55 with rheumatoid arthritis. CDR3s include the opening cysteine and the closing phenylalanine or tryptophan. The size of a clone is reported for some rows only, either as once, few or many, or as a class for expanded clones.

clone_size: .; j_call: TRBJ2-2; v_call: TRBV7-3; cdr3_aa: CASRKGNTGELFF
clone_size: .; j_call: TRBJ1-1; v_call: TRBV6-5; cdr3_aa: CASRQTGANPEAFF
clone_size: .; j_call: TRBJ1-2; v_call: TRBV19; cdr3_aa: CASRVEPSGEGYTF
clone_size: .; j_call: TRBJ2-7; v_call: TRBV12-3/TRBV12-4; cdr3_aa: CASRRTDSYEQYF
clone_size: .; j_call: TRBJ2-7; v_call: TRBV27; cdr3_aa: CASSLAPGDVGSYEQYF
clone_size: .; j_call: TRBJ2-7; v_call: TRBV6-5; cdr3_aa: CASRDSYEQYF
clone_size: few; j_call: TRBJ2-7; v_call: TRBV27; cdr3_aa: CASSRTGRTGNRNSYEQYF
clone_size: .; j_call: TRBJ1-1; v_call: TRBV27; cdr3_aa: CASSLSWHVASPNTEAFF
clone_size: .; j_call: TRBJ2-2; v_call: TRBV15; cdr3_aa: CATSRRGRDGELFF
clone_size: .; j_call: TRBJ2-7; v_call: TRBV5-1; cdr3_aa: CASSLVGLSGQGSYEQYF
clone_size: .; j_call: TRBJ2-7; v_call: TRBV13; cdr3_aa: CASSLEGQKVSYEQYF
clone_size: once; j_call: TRBJ2-2; v_call: TRBV7-9; cdr3_aa: CASSGPANTGELFF
clone_size: .; j_call: TRBJ1-3; v_call: TRBV4-1; cdr3_aa: CASSLLVLSSGNTIYF
clone_size: .; j_call: TRBJ2-1; v_call: TRBV18; cdr3_aa: CASSLNRDRGNNEQFF
clone_size: .; j_call: TRBJ2-7; v_call: TRBV6-5; cdr3_aa: CASSSGIYEQYF
clone_size: .; j_call: TRBJ2-1; v_call: TRBV19; cdr3_aa: CASKEVGLSYNEQFF
clone_size: .; j_call: TRBJ1-4; v_call: TRBV6-5; cdr3_aa: CASSPRQGHNEKLFF
clone_size: .; j_call: TRBJ1-6; v_call: TRBV11-1; cdr3_aa: CASSLATNKYSPLHF
clone_size: .; j_call: TRBJ2-3; v_call: TRBV9; cdr3_aa: CASSVGVAERLDTQYF
clone_size: .; j_call: TRBJ2-5; v_call: TRBV29-1; cdr3_aa: CSVGTGRETQYF
clone_size: .; j_call: TRBJ1-6; v_call: TRBV3-1/TRBV3-2; cdr3_aa: CASSQVNRNSPLHF
clone_size: .; j_call: TRBJ1-1; v_call: TRBV5-1; cdr3_aa: CASSLYWVNTEAFF
clone_size: .; j_call: TRBJ2-7; v_call: TRBV27; cdr3_aa: CASSFSGGGSLEQYF
clone_size: once; j_call: TRBJ1-3; v_call: TRBV7-9; cdr3_aa: CASSPRQGSGNTIYF
clone_size: .; j_call: TRBJ1-6; v_call: TRBV5-1; cdr3_aa: CASSLESSYNSPLHF
clone_size: .; j_call: TRBJ1-1; v_call: TRBV2; cdr3_aa: CASSRQGMNTEAFF
clone_size: .; j_call: TRBJ1-5; v_call: TRBV30; cdr3_aa: CAWSLAGTGGKSNQPQHF
clone_size: .; j_call: TRBJ2-1; v_call: TRBV10-3; cdr3_aa: CAVGTSSYNEQFF
clone_size: few; j_call: TRBJ1-1; v_call: TRBV5-5; cdr3_aa: CASSYEAKNTEAFF
clone_size: .; j_call: TRBJ1-5; v_call: TRBV9; cdr3_aa: CASSVDGGTGHQPQHF
clone_size: .; j_call: TRBJ2-5; v_call: TRBV5-1; cdr3_aa: CASSSGQVQETQYF
clone_size: .; j_call: TRBJ2-7; v_call: TRBV4-1; cdr3_aa: CASSDSYEQYF